These 2 T cell receptor beta chains share one sample of origin, sequenced in a study of patients and donors after allogeneic stem cell transplantation. TCRdb recomputed calls from the RT-PCR reads with MiXCR, one row per CDR3 protein. The sample lists 900,000 to 1,000,000 distinct CDR3 sequences; approximately 18% were seen once. The specimen was blood, either unsorted or a sorted T cell fraction (not recorded which). Every receptor here comes from a human donor who was either an allogeneic HSCT recipient or a stem cell or donor lymphocyte infusion donor (not recorded which). It is not recorded whose cells these are; they may come from a transplant donor.

This clonotype was recorded a few times. The CDR3: CASRPRDGSSYNSPLHF. The CDR3 coding sequence is TGTGCCAGCAGGCCTAGGGACGGAAGCTCCTATAATTCACCCCTCCACTTT. This sequence joins TRBV4-2 and TRBJ1-6, with D possibly matching TRBD1 (5 bases). The V gene lost 6 bases and the J gene lost 0 bases, with 15 bases spanning the gap. CDR3 length: 17 residues. Germline V gene sequence: CDR1 LGHNA, CDR2 YNFKEQ.

This clonotype was picked up one time. The J gene is TRBJ1-1, the V gene TRBV7-6, with no clear D. The germline gives CDR1 SGHVS, CDR2 FNYEAQ. The CDR3 spans 13 residues. The ends were cut back, 1 base at V and 6 bases at J, with 9 bases in the middle. CDR3 coding DNA: TGTGCCAGCAGCTTAGGGCTATGGGCTGAAGCTTTCTTT. It specifies CASSLGLWAEAFF.